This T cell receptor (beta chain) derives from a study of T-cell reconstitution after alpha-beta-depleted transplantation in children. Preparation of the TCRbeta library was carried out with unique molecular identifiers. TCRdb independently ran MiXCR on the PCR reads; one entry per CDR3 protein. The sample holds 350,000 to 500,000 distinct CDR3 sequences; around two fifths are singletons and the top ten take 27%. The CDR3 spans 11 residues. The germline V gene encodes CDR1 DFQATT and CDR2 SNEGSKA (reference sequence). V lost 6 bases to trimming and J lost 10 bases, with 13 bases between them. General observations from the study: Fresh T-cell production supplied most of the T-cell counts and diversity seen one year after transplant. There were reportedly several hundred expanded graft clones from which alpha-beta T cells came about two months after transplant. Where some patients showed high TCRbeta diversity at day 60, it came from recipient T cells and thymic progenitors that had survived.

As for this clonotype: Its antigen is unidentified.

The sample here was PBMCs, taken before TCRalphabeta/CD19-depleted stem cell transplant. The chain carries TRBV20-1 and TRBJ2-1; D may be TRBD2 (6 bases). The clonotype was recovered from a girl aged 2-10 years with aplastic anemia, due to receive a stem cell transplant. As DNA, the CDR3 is TGCAGTGCCAGGGAAGGAGGGGAGCAGTTCTTC. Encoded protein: CSAREGGEQFF.